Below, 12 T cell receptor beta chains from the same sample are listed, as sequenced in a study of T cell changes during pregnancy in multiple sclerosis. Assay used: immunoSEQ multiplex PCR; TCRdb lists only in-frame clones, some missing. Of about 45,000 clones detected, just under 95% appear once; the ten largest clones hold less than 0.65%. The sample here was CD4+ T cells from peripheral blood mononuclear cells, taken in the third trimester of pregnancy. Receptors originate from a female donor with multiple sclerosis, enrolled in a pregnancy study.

In nucleotides, the CDR3 is TGTGCCAGCAGCTTAAACAGGGATTACAATGAGCAGTTCTTC. Translating it yields CASSLNRDYNEQFF. The rearrangement joins TRBV27 to TRBJ2-1; tentative D call: TRBD1 (6 bases). The CDR3 is 14 residues long. Trimming took off 6 bases at V and 4 bases at J, with 13 bases between the two ends. Looked up from germline, CDR1 is MNHEY and CDR2 is SMNVEV (reference sequence).

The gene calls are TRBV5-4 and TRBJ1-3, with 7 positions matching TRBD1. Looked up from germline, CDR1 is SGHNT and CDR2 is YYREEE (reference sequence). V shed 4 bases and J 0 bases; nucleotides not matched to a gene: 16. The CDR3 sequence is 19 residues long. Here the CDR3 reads CASSPPGQTNLLSGNTIYF. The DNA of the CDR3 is TGTGCCAGCAGCCCCCCGGGACAGACCAACCTACTCTCTGGAAACACCATATATTTT.

The CDR3 reads CASSSRQSLELKSYNEQFF. The CDR3 DNA sequence: TGTGCCAGCAGCTCCCGACAGAGTTTAGAATTAAAATCCTACAATGAGCAGTTCTTC. The chain joins TRBV7-3 to TRBJ2-1; the D gene is possibly TRBD1 (5 bases). The CDR3 has 19 amino acids. Germline lookup yields CDR1 SGHTA and CDR2 FQGTGA. Trimming removed 4 bases at V and 1 base at J, with 23 bases between. The full variable domain, rest sourced from reference TRBV7-3 and TRBJ2-1, is GAGVSQTPSNKVTEKGKYVELRCDPISGHTALYWYRQSLGQGPEFLIYFQGTGAADDSGLPNDRFFAVRPEGSVSTLKIQRTERGDSAVYLCASSSRQSLELKSYNEQFFGPGTRLTVL.

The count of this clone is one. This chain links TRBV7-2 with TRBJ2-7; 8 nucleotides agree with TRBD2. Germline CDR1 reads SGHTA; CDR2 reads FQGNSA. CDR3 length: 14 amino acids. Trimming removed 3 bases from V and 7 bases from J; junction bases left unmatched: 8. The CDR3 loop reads CASSFKAGEGEQYF. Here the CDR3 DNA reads TGTGCCAGCAGCTTTAAAGCGGGAGAAGGAGAGCAGTACTTC.

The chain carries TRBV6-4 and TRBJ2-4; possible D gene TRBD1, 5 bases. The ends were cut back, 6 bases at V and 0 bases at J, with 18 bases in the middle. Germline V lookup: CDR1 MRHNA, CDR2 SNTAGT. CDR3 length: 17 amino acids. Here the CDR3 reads CASSPPVGHLAKNIQYF. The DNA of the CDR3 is TGTGCCAGCAGCCCACCTGTAGGACACCTAGCCAAAAACATTCAGTACTTC.

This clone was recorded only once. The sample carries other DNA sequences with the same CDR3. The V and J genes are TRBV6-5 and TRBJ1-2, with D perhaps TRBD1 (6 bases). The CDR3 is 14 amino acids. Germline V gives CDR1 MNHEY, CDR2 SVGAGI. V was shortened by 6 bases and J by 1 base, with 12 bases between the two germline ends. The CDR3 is CASRRTASNYGYTF. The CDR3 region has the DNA TGTGCCAGCAGGAGGACAGCTAGTAACTATGGCTACACCTTC.

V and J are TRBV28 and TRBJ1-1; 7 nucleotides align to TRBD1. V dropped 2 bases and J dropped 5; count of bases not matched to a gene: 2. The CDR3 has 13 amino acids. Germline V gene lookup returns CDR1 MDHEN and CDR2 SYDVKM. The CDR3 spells CASSLAGGTEAFF. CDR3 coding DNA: TGTGCCAGCAGTTTAGCAGGGGGTACTGAAGCTTTCTTT.

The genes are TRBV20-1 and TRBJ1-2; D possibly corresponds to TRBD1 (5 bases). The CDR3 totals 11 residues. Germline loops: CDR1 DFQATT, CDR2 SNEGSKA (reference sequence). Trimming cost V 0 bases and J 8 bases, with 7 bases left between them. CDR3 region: CSARDGGGYTF. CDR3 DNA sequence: TGCAGTGCTAGAGATGGGGGGGGCTACACCTTC.

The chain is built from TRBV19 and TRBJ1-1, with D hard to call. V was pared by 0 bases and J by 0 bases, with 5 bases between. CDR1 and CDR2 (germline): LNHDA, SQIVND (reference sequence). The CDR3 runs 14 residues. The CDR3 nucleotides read TGTGCCAGTAGTATAGACCGAGTGAACACTGAAGCTTTCTTT. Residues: CASSIDRVNTEAFF.

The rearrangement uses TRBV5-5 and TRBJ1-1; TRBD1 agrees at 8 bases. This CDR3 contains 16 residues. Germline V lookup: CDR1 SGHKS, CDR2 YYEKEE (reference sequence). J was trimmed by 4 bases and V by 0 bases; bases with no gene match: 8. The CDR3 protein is CASSLAPRQGTTEAFF. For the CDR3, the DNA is TGTGCCAGCAGCTTGGCCCCAAGACAGGGGACCACTGAAGCTTTCTTT.

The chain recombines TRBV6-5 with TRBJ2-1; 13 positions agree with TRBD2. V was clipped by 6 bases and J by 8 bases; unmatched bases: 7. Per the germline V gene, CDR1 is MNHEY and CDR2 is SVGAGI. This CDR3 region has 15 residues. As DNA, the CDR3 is TGTGCCAGCAGCAAGAGGACTAGCGGGAGACATGAGCAGTTCTTC. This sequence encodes CASSKRTSGRHEQFF.

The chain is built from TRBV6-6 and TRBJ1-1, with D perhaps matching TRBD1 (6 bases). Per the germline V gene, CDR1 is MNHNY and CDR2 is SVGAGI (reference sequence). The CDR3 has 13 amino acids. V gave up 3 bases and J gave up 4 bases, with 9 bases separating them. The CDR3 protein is CASSYSGATEAFF. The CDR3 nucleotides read TGTGCCAGCAGTTATTCAGGGGCCACTGAAGCTTTCTTT.